The entry below gives a single T cell receptor beta chain sequence along with its context. This CDR3 contains 15 residues. Germline V CDR1 and CDR2: LNHDA, SQIVND (reference sequence). V shed 5 bases and J shed 2 bases, with 13 bases lying between them. Method: immunoSEQ multiplex PCR; TCRdb's copy keeps in-frame clones and lacks some. Of some 66,000 clones listed, 95% to 98% are singletons. This sample stems from a study of technical replicates of blood from several donors. Sequencing was carried out using T cells isolated from PBMCs. The chain links TRBV19 to TRBJ1-5; no clear D. This TCR derives from a human donor in good health. The CDR3: CASSVFDTGNQPQHF. CDR3 DNA: TGTGCCAGTAGTGTCTTCGACACGGGCAATCAGCCCCAGCATTTT.